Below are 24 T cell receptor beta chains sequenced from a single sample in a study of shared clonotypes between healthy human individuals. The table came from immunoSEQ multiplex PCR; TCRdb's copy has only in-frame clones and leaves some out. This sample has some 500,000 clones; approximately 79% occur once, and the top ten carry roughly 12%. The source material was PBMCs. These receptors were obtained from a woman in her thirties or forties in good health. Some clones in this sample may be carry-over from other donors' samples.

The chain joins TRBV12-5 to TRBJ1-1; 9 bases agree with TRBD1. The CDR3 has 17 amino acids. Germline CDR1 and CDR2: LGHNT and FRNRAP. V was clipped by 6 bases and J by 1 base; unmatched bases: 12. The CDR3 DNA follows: TGTGCTAGTGGAAAAAGCCGGGACAGGGAGTGGAACACTGAAGCTTTCTTT. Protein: CASGKSRDREWNTEAFF.

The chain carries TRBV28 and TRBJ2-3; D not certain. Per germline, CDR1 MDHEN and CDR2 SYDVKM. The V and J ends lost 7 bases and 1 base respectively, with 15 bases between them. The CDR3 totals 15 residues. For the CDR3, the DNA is TGTGCCAGCATCCCTCTCACTGGACGCACAGATACGCAGTATTTT. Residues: CASIPLTGRTDTQYF.

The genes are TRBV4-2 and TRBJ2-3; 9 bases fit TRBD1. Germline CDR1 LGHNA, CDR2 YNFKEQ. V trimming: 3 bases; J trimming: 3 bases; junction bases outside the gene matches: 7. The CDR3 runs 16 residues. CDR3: CASSQGGGQGTDTQYF. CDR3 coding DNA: TGTGCCAGCAGCCAGGGGGGGGGACAGGGAACAGATACGCAGTATTTT.

The DNA for the CDR3 is TGTGCCAGCAGCCAAGAAGCGGGACAGGGGGACTACGAGCAGTACTTC. This sequence encodes CASSQEAGQGDYEQYF. The chain joins TRBV4-2 to TRBJ2-7; 11 bases match TRBD1. V lost 0 bases to trimming and J lost 3 bases; unmatched junction nucleotides: 4. CDR1 and CDR2 (germline): LGHNA, YNFKEQ. The CDR3 is 16 amino acids.

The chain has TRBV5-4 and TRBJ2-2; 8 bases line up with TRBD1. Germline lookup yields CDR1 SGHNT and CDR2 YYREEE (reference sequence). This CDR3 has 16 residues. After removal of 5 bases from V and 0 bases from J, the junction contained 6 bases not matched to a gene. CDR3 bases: TGTGCCAGCAGACGCCAGGGGGCCGCGAACACCGGGGAGCTGTTTTTT. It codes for CASRRQGAANTGELFF.

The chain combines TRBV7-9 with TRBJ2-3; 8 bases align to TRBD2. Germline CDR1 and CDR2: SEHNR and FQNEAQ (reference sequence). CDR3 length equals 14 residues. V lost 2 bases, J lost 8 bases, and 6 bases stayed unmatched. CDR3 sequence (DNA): TGTGCCAGCAGCTTATTTGCGGGAGGTGGTACGCAGTATTTT. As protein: CASSLFAGGGTQYF.

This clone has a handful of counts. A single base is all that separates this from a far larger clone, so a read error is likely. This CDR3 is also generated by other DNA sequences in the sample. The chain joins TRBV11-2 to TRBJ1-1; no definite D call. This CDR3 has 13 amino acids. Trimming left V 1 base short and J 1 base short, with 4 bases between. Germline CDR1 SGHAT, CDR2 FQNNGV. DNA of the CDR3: TGTGCCAGCAGCTTAGTTGGGAACACTGAAGCTTTCTTT. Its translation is CASSLVGNTEAFF.

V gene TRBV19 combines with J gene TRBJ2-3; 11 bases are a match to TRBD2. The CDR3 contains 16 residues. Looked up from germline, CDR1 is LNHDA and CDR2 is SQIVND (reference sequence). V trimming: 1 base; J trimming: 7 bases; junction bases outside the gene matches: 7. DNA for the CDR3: TGTGCCAGTAGTATAGCCCTAGCGGGAGGTCGAAATACGCAGTATTTT. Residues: CASSIALAGGRNTQYF.

As DNA, the CDR3 is TGTGCCACCAGCAGAGTGAGGGGACCCAAGTACTTC. Protein: CATSRVRGPKYF. The genes are TRBV15 and TRBJ2-7; possibly TRBD1 or TRBD2 for D (5 bases each). Trimming stripped 1 base from V and 11 bases from J, with 12 bases between. This CDR3 region has 12 residues. The V gene's germline CDR1 is LNHNV and CDR2 YYDKDF (reference sequence).

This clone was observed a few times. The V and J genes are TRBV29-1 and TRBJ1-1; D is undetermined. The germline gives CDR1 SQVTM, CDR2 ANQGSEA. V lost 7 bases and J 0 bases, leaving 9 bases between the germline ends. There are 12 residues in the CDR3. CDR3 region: CSALILNTEAFF. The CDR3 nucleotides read TGCAGCGCTCTAATCCTGAACACTGAAGCTTTCTTT.

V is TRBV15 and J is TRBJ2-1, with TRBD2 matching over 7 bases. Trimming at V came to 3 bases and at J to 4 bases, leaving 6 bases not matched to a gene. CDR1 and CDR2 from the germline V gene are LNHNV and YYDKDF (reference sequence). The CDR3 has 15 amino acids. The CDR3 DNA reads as TGTGCCACCAGCAGCCCCCGCGGGGGTTACAATGAGCAGTTCTTC. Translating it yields CATSSPRGGYNEQFF.

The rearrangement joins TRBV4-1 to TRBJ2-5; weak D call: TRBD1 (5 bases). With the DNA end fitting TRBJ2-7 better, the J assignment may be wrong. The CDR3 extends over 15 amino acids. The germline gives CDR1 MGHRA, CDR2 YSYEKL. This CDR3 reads CASSHADSRDYEQYF. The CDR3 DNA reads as TGCGCCAGCAGCCATGCCGACAGTCGCGACTACGAGCAGTACTTC.

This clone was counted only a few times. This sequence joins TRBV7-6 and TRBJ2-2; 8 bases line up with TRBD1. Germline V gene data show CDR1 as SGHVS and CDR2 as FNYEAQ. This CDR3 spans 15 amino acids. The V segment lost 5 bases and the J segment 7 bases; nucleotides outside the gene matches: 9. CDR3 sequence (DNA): TGTGCCAGCAGCCCTCGGACAGGGTTGGGCGGGGAGCTGTTTTTT. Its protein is CASSPRTGLGGELFF.

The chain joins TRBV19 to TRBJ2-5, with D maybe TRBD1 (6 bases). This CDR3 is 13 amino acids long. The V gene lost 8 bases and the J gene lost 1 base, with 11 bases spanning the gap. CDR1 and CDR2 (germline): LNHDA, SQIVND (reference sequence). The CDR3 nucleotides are TGTGCCAGTGGAAACAGGGCCCAAGAGACCCAGTACTTC. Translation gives CASGNRAQETQYF.

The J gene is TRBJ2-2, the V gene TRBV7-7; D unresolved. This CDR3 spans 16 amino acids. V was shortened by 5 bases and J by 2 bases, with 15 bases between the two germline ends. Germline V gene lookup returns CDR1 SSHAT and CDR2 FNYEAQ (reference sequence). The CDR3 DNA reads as TGTGCCAGCAGCCCCTCGCCCAACCTCAACACCGGGGAGCTGTTTTTT. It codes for CASSPSPNLNTGELFF.

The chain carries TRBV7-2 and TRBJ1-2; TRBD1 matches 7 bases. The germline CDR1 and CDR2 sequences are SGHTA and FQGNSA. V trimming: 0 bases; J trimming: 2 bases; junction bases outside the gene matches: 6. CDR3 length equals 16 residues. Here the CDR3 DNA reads TGTGCCAGCAGCTTAGCCGGACAGGAAGGAAACTATGGCTACACCTTC. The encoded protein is CASSLAGQEGNYGYTF.

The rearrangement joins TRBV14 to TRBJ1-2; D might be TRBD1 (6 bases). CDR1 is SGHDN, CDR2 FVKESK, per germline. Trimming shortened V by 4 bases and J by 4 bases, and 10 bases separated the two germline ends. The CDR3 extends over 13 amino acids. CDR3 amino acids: CASSPGQIYGYTF. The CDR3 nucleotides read TGTGCCAGCAGCCCCGGACAGATCTATGGCTACACCTTC.

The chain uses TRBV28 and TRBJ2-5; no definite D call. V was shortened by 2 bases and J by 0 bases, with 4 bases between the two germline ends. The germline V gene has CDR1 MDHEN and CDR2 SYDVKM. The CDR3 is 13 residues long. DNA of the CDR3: TGTGCCAGCAGTTTAGCGTACCAAGAGACCCAGTACTTC. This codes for CASSLAYQETQYF.

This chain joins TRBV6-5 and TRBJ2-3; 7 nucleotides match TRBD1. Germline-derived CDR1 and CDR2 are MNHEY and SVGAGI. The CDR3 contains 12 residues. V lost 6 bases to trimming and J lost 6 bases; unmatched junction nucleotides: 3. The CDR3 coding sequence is TGTGCCAGCAGGACAGGGTCGGATACGCAGTATTTT. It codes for CASRTGSDTQYF.

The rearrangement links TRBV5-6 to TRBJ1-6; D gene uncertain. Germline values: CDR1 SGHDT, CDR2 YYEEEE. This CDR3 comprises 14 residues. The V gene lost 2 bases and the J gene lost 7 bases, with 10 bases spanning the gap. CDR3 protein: CASSLRMGNSPLHF. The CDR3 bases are TGTGCCAGCAGCTTAAGAATGGGGAATTCACCCCTCCACTTT. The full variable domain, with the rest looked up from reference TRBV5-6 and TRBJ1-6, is DAGVTQSPTHLIKTRGQQVTLRCSPKSGHDTVSWYQQALGQGPQFIFQYYEEEERQRGNFPDRFSGHQFPNYSSELNVNALLLGDSALYLCASSLRMGNSPLHFGNGTRLTVT.

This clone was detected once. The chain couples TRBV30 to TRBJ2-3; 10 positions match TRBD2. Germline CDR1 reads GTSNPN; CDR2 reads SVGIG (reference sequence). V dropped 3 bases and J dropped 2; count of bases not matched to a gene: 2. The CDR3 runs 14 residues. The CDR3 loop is CAWRTSGTTDTQYF. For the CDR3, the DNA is TGTGCCTGGAGAACTAGCGGGACCACAGATACGCAGTATTTT.

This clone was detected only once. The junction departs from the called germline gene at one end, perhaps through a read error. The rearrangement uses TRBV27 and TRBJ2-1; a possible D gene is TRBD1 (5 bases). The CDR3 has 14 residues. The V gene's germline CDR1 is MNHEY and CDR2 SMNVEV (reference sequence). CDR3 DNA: TGCGCCAGCAGTTTAAGGGGTAATAGGAATGAGCAGTTCTTC. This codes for CASSLRGNRNEQFF.

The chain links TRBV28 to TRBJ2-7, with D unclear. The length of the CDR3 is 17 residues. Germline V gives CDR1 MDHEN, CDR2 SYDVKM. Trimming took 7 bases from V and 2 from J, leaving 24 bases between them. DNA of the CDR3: TGTGCCAGCAATTACAAACGGACGCCTCGGGTCACCTACGAGCAGTACTTC. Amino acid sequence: CASNYKRTPRVTYEQYF.

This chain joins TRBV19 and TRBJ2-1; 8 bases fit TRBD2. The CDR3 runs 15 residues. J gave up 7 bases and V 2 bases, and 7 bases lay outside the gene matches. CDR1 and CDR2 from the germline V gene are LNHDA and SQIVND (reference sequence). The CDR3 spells CASSISAGAYNEQFF. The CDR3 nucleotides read TGTGCCAGTAGTATATCAGCGGGAGCGTATAATGAGCAGTTCTTC.